The next 8 T cell receptor beta chains were all read from a single sample in a study of blood T cell repertoires in COVID-19. TCRdb keeps only in-frame clones here, not all; method: immunoSEQ multiplex PCR. This table has 200,000 to 250,000 clones, roughly 80% appearing once. Source material: peripheral blood. These receptors were obtained from a woman in her late teens or twenties with acute or convalescent COVID-19.

The chain is built from TRBV5-1 and TRBJ1-2; D remains ambiguous. The CDR3 consists of 15 residues. In germline, CDR1 is SGHRS, CDR2 YFSETQ. Trimming left V 0 bases short and J 3 bases short, with 12 bases between. CDR3: CASSLDSGGYYGYTF. Written as DNA, the CDR3 is TGCGCCAGCAGCTTGGATAGCGGCGGATACTATGGCTACACCTTC.

This clone was detected only a few times. The chain joins TRBV6-5 to TRBJ1-5, with a possible D match to TRBD1 (6 bases). Germline values: CDR1 MNHEY, CDR2 SVGAGI. The CDR3 totals 13 residues. The V gene lost 11 bases and the J gene lost 1 base, with 12 bases spanning the gap. The CDR3 is CAAWTDSNQPQHF. The CDR3 coding sequence is TGTGCCGCATGGACAGACAGCAATCAGCCCCAGCATTTT.

In its sample, this clone was seen once. The chain uses TRBV19 and TRBJ1-2, with 9 bases that match TRBD1. V lost 6 bases and J lost 4; bases outside the gene matches: 9. This CDR3 is built from 15 residues. The germline CDR1 and CDR2 sequences are LNHDA and SQIVND (reference sequence). In DNA form, the CDR3 reads TGTGCCAGTAGCGTCACAGGGGGCCCACCCTATGGCTACACCTTC. Amino acids: CASSVTGGPPYGYTF.

This chain links TRBV18 with TRBJ1-1; D not certain. This CDR3 has 12 residues. V was cut by 6 bases and J by 5 bases, with 10 bases left in between. Germline CDR1 and CDR2: KGHSH and LQKENI. CDR3 amino acids: CASSNRETEAFF. CDR3 sequence (DNA): TGTGCCAGCTCGAACCGGGAGACTGAAGCTTTCTTT.

Only one count was recorded for this clone. This chain joins TRBV29-1 and TRBJ2-3, with 7 nucleotides matching TRBD1. Germline CDR1 and CDR2: SQVTM and ANQGSEA. Trimming took 8 bases from V and 1 from J; bases not matched to a gene: 21. The CDR3 extends over 18 amino acids. As DNA, the CDR3 is TGCAGCCCTAGGCCCCCGGACAGGCTAAACCTCCGCACAGATACGCAGTATTTT. This gives the protein CSPRPPDRLNLRTDTQYF.

The chain joins TRBV10-3 to TRBJ1-5; D possibly corresponds to TRBD1 (5 bases). Per the germline V gene, CDR1 is ENHRY and CDR2 is SYGVKD. This CDR3 has 16 amino acids. V was trimmed by 2 bases and J by 0 bases, leaving 11 bases between them. The CDR3 here is CAISERQLPSNQPQHF. The CDR3 nucleotides are TGTGCCATCAGTGAGCGACAGTTACCTAGCAATCAGCCCCAGCATTTT.

This chain uses TRBV27 with TRBJ2-1, with TRBD2 matching 8 bases. Per germline, CDR1 MNHEY and CDR2 SMNVEV (reference sequence). After removal of 1 base from V and 5 bases from J, the junction contained 4 bases not matched to a gene. This CDR3 has 15 residues. As DNA, the CDR3 is TGTGCCAGCAGTTTATTAGCGGGACTAGACAATGAGCAGTTCTTC. Translation: CASSLLAGLDNEQFF.

The CDR3 sequence: CASSHWDSQVLDQETQYF. The CDR3 DNA sequence: TGTGCCAGTAGCCACTGGGACAGCCAGGTACTTGACCAAGAGACCCAGTACTTC. The V gene is TRBV19, the J gene TRBJ2-5, with 7 positions matching TRBD1. The CDR3 is 18 residues long. The V gene end was trimmed by 6 bases and the J gene end by 0 bases; junction bases not matched to a gene: 16. Germline CDR1 reads LNHDA; CDR2 reads SQIVND (reference sequence).